A single sample is the source of the 20 T cell receptor beta chains below, sequenced in a study of T cell responses to AZD1222 COVID-19 vaccine. Libraries were prepared by immunoSEQ multiplex PCR; TCRdb keeps only in-frame clonotypes and omits some of them. Among some 95,000 clones listed, around 92% were seen once. The sample in question was peripheral blood, obtained on day 0 of MenACWY control vaccination. Every receptor here comes from an adult in good health.

The V gene is TRBV30, the J gene TRBJ1-2; D not certain. Trimming removed 0 bases from V and 4 bases from J, with 15 bases in between. The CDR3 covers 15 residues. Germline lookup yields CDR1 GTSNPN and CDR2 SVGIG (reference sequence). CDR3 in amino acids: CAWSVRGGIFYGYTF. CDR3 DNA sequence: TGTGCCTGGAGTGTACGGGGAGGTATCTTCTATGGCTACACCTTC.

In its sample, this clone was seen once. The rearrangement uses TRBV5-1 and TRBJ1-4, with unresolved D. V was clipped by 5 bases and J by 8 bases, with 13 bases between them. CDR3 length: 13 amino acids. Germline CDR1 reads SGHRS; CDR2 reads YFSETQ. CDR3 sequence reads: CASRRTVSEKLFF. CDR3 sequence (DNA): TGCGCCAGCAGACGGACTGTCTCCGAAAAACTGTTTTTT.

The chain joins TRBV15 to TRBJ1-6, with TRBD1 matching over 7 bases. After removal of 0 bases from V and 9 bases from J, the junction contained 5 bases not matched to a gene. This CDR3 comprises 15 residues. Germline lookup yields CDR1 LNHNV and CDR2 YYDKDF (reference sequence). The CDR3 spells CATSRDAQGSSPLHF. CDR3 in DNA: TGTGCCACCAGCAGAGACGCACAGGGGAGTTCACCCCTCCACTTT.

The J gene is TRBJ1-3, the V gene TRBV18; D gene ambiguous. Germline CDR1 and CDR2: KGHSH and LQKENI. This CDR3 comprises 14 residues. The V end was cut by 2 bases, the J end by 0 bases, with 5 bases between. CDR3 nucleotide sequence: TGTGCCAGCTCACCAGGGTTCTCTGGAAACACCATATATTTT. It is translated as CASSPGFSGNTIYF.

This chain uses TRBV12-5 with TRBJ1-5; no firm D call. V was clipped by 2 bases and J by 3 bases, with 5 bases between them. The germline gives CDR1 LGHNT, CDR2 FRNRAP. The CDR3 loop spans 13 amino acids. The CDR3 DNA follows: TGTGCTAGTGGTTTGACAGCCAATCAGCCCCAGCATTTT. Translated: CASGLTANQPQHF.

The V and J genes are TRBV5-5 and TRBJ1-1; D remains unclear. Looked up from germline, CDR1 is SGHKS and CDR2 is YYEKEE (reference sequence). This CDR3 is 13 amino acids long. The germline V and J ends were trimmed by 2 bases and 2 bases, with 7 bases remaining between them. As DNA, the CDR3 is TGTGCCAGCAGCTTTGGCAGAAACACTGAAGCTTTCTTT. This gives the protein CASSFGRNTEAFF.

This clone appeared once. This rearrangement joins TRBV5-4 to TRBJ1-2; tentatively, D is TRBD1 (6 bases). The CDR3 spans 15 residues. Germline CDR1 reads SGHNT; CDR2 reads YYREEE (reference sequence). V lost 4 bases, J lost 5 bases, and 18 bases lay in between. The CDR3 nucleotides are TGTGCCAGCAGCCCGAAGGGGCACAGGGAATATGGCTACACCTTC. Encoded protein: CASSPKGHREYGYTF.

This clone was seen just once. The chain carries TRBV6-5 and TRBJ1-6; D gene ambiguous. Germline V gene data show CDR1 as MNHEY and CDR2 as SVGAGI. Trimming stripped 7 bases from V and 6 bases from J, with 13 bases between. The CDR3 extends over 14 amino acids. This CDR3 reads CASKAPRGNSPLHF. As DNA, the CDR3 is TGTGCCAGCAAGGCCCCCCGAGGTAATTCACCCCTCCACTTT.

The chain combines TRBV3-1 (or the pseudogene TRBV3-2) with TRBJ1-1, with D perhaps matching TRBD1 (5 bases). V gave up 3 bases and J gave up 7 bases, with 12 bases separating them. Germline V CDR1 and CDR2: LGHDT, YNNKEL (reference sequence). CDR3 size: 13 residues. The CDR3, as DNA: TGTGCCAGCAGCCAGAGAGGGGTGCTTGAAGCTTTCTTT. Its protein is CASSQRGVLEAFF.

This sequence joins TRBV7-2 and TRBJ1-1; D is perhaps TRBD1 (5 bases). The CDR3 contains 16 residues. V lost 7 bases and J lost 5, with 23 bases in between. The germline gives CDR1 SGHTA, CDR2 FQGNSA. The CDR3 is CASILGQAPRGTEAFF. CDR3 nucleotide sequence: TGTGCCAGCATCCTGGGGCAGGCCCCGAGGGGAACTGAAGCTTTCTTT.

The V gene is TRBV6-5, the J gene TRBJ2-7, with 8 bases fitting TRBD1. This CDR3 is built from 15 residues. With 5 bases clipped from V and 0 bases from J, the junction kept 6 bases outside the gene matches. CDR1 MNHEY and CDR2 SVGAGI come from the germline V gene. CDR3 DNA: TGTGCCAGCAGTCGACAGGGGCCTTCCTCCTACGAGCAGTACTTC. Amino acid sequence: CASSRQGPSSYEQYF.

The V and J genes are TRBV6-4 and TRBJ2-1; TRBD1 agrees at 11 bases. V lost 2 bases, J lost 6 bases, and 0 bases stayed unmatched. CDR1 and CDR2 (germline): MRHNA, SNTAGT. The CDR3 spans 14 residues. DNA for the CDR3: TGTGCCAGCAGTGACGGGACAGGGGGCAATGAGCAGTTCTTC. It is translated as CASSDGTGGNEQFF.

The rearrangement links TRBV7-9 to TRBJ1-6; 9 positions agree with TRBD1. V was clipped by 6 bases and J by 8 bases; unmatched bases: 8. CDR3 length: 15 residues. CDR1 and CDR2 (germline): SEHNR, FQNEAQ (reference sequence). The CDR3 bases are TGTGCCAGCAGTACAGGGGGCGCTTTAGATTCACCCCTCCACTTT. Its translation is CASSTGGALDSPLHF. Full variable domain (remainder filled in from reference TRBV7-9 and TRBJ1-6): DTGVSQNPRHKITKRGQNVTFRCDPISEHNRLYWYRQTLGQGPEFLTYFQNEAQLEKSRLLSDRFSAERPKGSFSTLEIQRTEQGDSAMYLCASSTGGALDSPLHFGNGTRLTVT.

This clone was seen just once. The rearrangement uses TRBV7-3 and TRBJ2-1, with 7 nucleotides matching TRBD2. After removal of 4 bases from V and 1 base from J, the junction contained 7 bases not matched to a gene. CDR1 SGHTA and CDR2 FQGTGA come from the germline V gene. The CDR3 sequence is 16 residues long. The CDR3 DNA is TGTGCCAGCAGCTCTAGGGGCGGGGGTTCCTACAATGAGCAGTTCTTC. Its protein product is CASSSRGGGSYNEQFF.

The rearrangement uses TRBV4-2 and TRBJ2-2; TRBD2 aligns across 11 bases. V shed 0 bases and J 1 base; nucleotides not matched to a gene: 7. CDR3 length: 19 amino acids. The germline V gene encodes CDR1 LGHNA and CDR2 YNFKEQ. The CDR3 sequence: CASSQESASGGRNTGELFF. In DNA form, the CDR3 reads TGTGCCAGCAGCCAAGAGAGCGCTAGCGGGGGGCGGAACACCGGGGAGCTGTTTTTT.

CDR3 DNA sequence: TGTGCCAGCACAATCCCTACCTACAATGAGCAGTTCTTC. Translated: CASTIPTYNEQFF. The genes are TRBV7-8 and TRBJ2-1; D not resolved. The V gene's germline CDR1 is SGHVS and CDR2 FQNEAQ. Between the trimmed V and J ends, which lost 7 bases and 2 bases, there was a span of 9 bases. CDR3 length equals 13 residues.

This clone appeared a single time. The chain has TRBV24-1 and TRBJ2-2; the D is unclear. Germline values: CDR1 KGHDR, CDR2 SFDVKD. CDR3 length: 12 residues. V was clipped by 5 bases and J by 6 bases, with 6 bases between them. The CDR3 protein is CATSVRAGELFF. For the CDR3, the DNA is TGTGCCACCAGTGTTCGGGCCGGGGAGCTGTTTTTT.

This chain uses TRBV28 with TRBJ1-5; a possible D gene is TRBD1 (6 bases). This CDR3 region has 13 residues. Germline CDR1 reads MDHEN; CDR2 reads SYDVKM. V gave up 11 bases and J gave up 5 bases, with 16 bases separating them. CDR3 protein: CAAGGGGDQPQHF. The CDR3 DNA follows: TGTGCCGCCGGCGGGGGGGGCGATCAGCCCCAGCATTTT.

The V gene is TRBV12-5, the J gene TRBJ1-1; tentatively, D is TRBD1 (5 bases). Germline V CDR1 and CDR2: LGHNT, FRNRAP. V shed 6 bases and J shed 12 bases, with 23 bases lying between them. The CDR3 spans 14 residues. CDR3 sequence (DNA): TGTGCTAGTGGCACTTCAAGTGGGGGGGGTTGGACTTTCTTT. Translating it yields CASGTSSGGGWTFF.

In this sample, this clone turned up once. The chain uses TRBV5-4 and TRBJ1-1; a weak D match, TRBD1 (6 bases). From germline, CDR1 is SGHNT and CDR2 YYREEE (reference sequence). The ends were cut back, 4 bases at V and 6 bases at J, with 10 bases in the middle. The CDR3 length is 12 residues. The CDR3 bases are TGTGCCAGCAGCGGAGCAGGGGCTGAAGCTTTCTTT. Translation: CASSGAGAEAFF.